Each of the 15 T cell receptor beta chains below was sequenced from the same sample in a study of blood T cell repertoires in COVID-19. This table comes from immunoSEQ multiplex PCR, and its TCRdb copy is limited to in-frame clones, with some not included. This sample has some 230,000 clones, with more than 80% found just once. Sequenced: PBMCs or T cells enriched from blood (not recorded which). The receptors here all came from a young woman in a cohort exposed to, infected with or recovered from COVID-19 (not recorded which).

The CDR3 DNA follows: TGTGCCAGCAGTCTAGGGGAAACTGAAGCTTTCTTT. This sequence encodes CASSLGETEAFF. The chain is built from TRBV2 and TRBJ1-1; D might be TRBD1 (5 bases). The V end was cut by 5 bases, the J end by 5 bases, with 9 bases between. The CDR3 has 12 residues. The V gene's germline CDR1 is SNHLY and CDR2 FYNNEI.

CDR3: CASSLEFWDRGEQYF. CDR3 sequence (DNA): TGTGCCAGCAGCTTGGAATTTTGGGACAGGGGCGAGCAGTACTTC. The V call is TRBV5-4, the J call TRBJ2-7, with TRBD1 identical over 10 bases. V shed 0 bases, J shed 6 bases, and the junction held 6 bases outside the gene matches. The CDR3 sequence is 15 residues long. The germline gives CDR1 SGHNT, CDR2 YYREEE (reference sequence).

This clone was counted once. The gene calls are TRBV7-2 and TRBJ1-1; TRBD1 is a possible D gene (6 bases). This CDR3 has 13 residues. Trimming left V 5 bases short and J 4 bases short, with 11 bases between. CDR1 and CDR2 from the germline V gene are SGHTA and FQGNSA. The CDR3 bases are TGTGCCAGCAGCAAGGGGGGGGTCACTGAAGCTTTCTTT. Its protein is CASSKGGVTEAFF.

This clone came up once. This rearrangement joins TRBV7-3 to TRBJ1-1; 7 nucleotides line up with TRBD1. The CDR3 is 13 amino acids. The ends lost 6 bases at V and 9 bases at J; junction bases unmatched: 10. Per germline, CDR1 SGHTA and CDR2 FQGTGA. This CDR3 is CASRSGTEFKAFF. The DNA for the CDR3 is TGTGCCAGCAGATCCGGGACAGAATTTAAAGCTTTCTTT.

J is TRBJ2-4 and V is TRBV7-8, with TRBD1 matching 8 bases. Germline CDR1 is SGHVS and CDR2 is FQNEAQ. Germline trimming cut 5 bases from V and 8 bases from J; bases unmatched to any gene: 11. This CDR3 is built from 15 residues. The CDR3 DNA reads as TGTGCCAGCAGCCCCGGGCAGGGGGCTTTATACATTCAGTACTTC. Translated: CASSPGQGALYIQYF.

CDR3 sequence reads: CASSYSGGPGNTIYF. In DNA, the CDR3 is TGTGCCAGCAGTTACTCGGGGGGGCCCGGAAACACCATATATTTT. This chain links TRBV6-5 with TRBJ1-3, with D perhaps matching TRBD1 (6 bases). The CDR3 contains 15 residues. CDR1 and CDR2 from the germline V gene are MNHEY and SVGAGI. Trimming removed 0 bases from V and 4 bases from J, with 10 bases in between.

This chain links TRBV5-4 with TRBJ1-3; D may be TRBD1 (6 bases). This CDR3 has 14 residues. V dropped 4 bases and J dropped 0 bases, with 8 bases sitting between them. The germline gives CDR1 SGHNT, CDR2 YYREEE (reference sequence). In nucleotides, the CDR3 is TGTGCCAGCAGCGAAGGGGGCTCTGGAAACACCATATATTTT. This codes for CASSEGGSGNTIYF.

The chain uses TRBV7-2 and TRBJ1-2; TRBD1 matches at 8 bases. The CDR3 runs to 14 residues. Germline V lookup: CDR1 SGHTA, CDR2 FQGNSA. V dropped 1 base and J dropped 4; count of bases not matched to a gene: 2. The CDR3 is CASSLGDRSYGYTF. In nucleotides, the CDR3 is TGTGCCAGCAGCTTAGGGGACAGGTCCTATGGCTACACCTTC.

The chain joins TRBV10-2 to TRBJ2-1; the D gene is possibly TRBD2 (6 bases). Germline assignment: CDR1 WSHSY and CDR2 SAAADI. V lost 5 bases, J lost 0 bases, and 8 bases lay in between. The CDR3 covers 14 residues. CDR3 nucleotides: TGCGCCAGCAGTACCGGGGGCTCCTACAATGAGCAGTTCTTC. Translation gives CASSTGGSYNEQFF.

This clone came up a few times. The chain uses TRBV5-1 and TRBJ1-3; the D gene is possibly TRBD1 (5 bases). Germline V gene sequence: CDR1 SGHRS, CDR2 YFSETQ. This CDR3 has 16 amino acids. V was shortened by 0 bases and J by 4 bases, with 14 bases between the two germline ends. Written as DNA, the CDR3 is TGCGCCAGCAGCTTGGGCCCCCAGACAGAGGGAAACACCATATATTTT. The encoded protein is CASSLGPQTEGNTIYF.

The sample holds one count of this clone. V and J are TRBV7-9 and TRBJ2-7; weak D call: TRBD2 (6 bases). Germline lookup yields CDR1 SEHNR and CDR2 FQNEAQ (reference sequence). V lost 6 bases to trimming and J lost 4 bases, with 13 bases between them. The CDR3 is 13 amino acids. CDR3 residues: CASRGRREYEQYF. CDR3 sequence (DNA): TGTGCCAGCAGGGGCAGGAGGGAATACGAGCAGTACTTC.

The chain employs TRBV7-6 and TRBJ2-1, with 8 positions matching TRBD2. This CDR3 has 15 residues. V shed 3 bases, J shed 4 bases, and the junction held 5 bases outside the gene matches. Per the germline V gene, CDR1 is SGHVS and CDR2 is FNYEAQ. CDR3 nucleotide sequence: TGTGCCAGCAGCTTCCTAGCGGGCCTGTACAATGAGCAGTTCTTC. Residues: CASSFLAGLYNEQFF.

The table lists this clone with a few counts. This chain links TRBV18 with TRBJ2-6, with TRBD1 identical over 9 bases. V gave up 5 bases and J gave up 0 bases; unmatched junction bases: 8. The CDR3 consists of 18 residues. CDR1 is KGHSH, CDR2 LQKENI, per germline. DNA of the CDR3: TGTGCCAGCTCAGACGGACAGGGGAAAGGCTCTGGGGCCAACGTCCTGACTTTC. Encoded protein: CASSDGQGKGSGANVLTF.

The J gene is TRBJ2-1, the V gene TRBV5-1; 7 nucleotides agree with TRBD2. With 0 bases clipped from V and 1 base from J, the junction kept 10 bases outside the gene matches. The CDR3 contains 18 residues. Germline V gene data show CDR1 as SGHRS and CDR2 as YFSETQ. The CDR3 reads CASSLERGSIGSYNEQFF. The CDR3 DNA sequence: TGCGCCAGCAGCTTGGAACGCGGGAGCATTGGGTCCTACAATGAGCAGTTCTTC.

This clone was seen only once. The gene calls are TRBV2 and TRBJ2-5, with TRBD2 identical over 16 bases. V shed 3 bases and J 5 bases; nucleotides not matched to a gene: 6. CDR3 length equals 17 residues. Germline V gene data show CDR1 as SNHLY and CDR2 as FYNNEI. The DNA for the CDR3 is TGTGCCAGCAGTGACGGAGGGACTAGCGGGGGGGAGGAGACCCAGTACTTC. This codes for CASSDGGTSGGEETQYF.